The rows below give T cell receptor beta chains drawn from one sample of a study of blood T cells in healthy people across ages. Each CDR3 protein is one row after TCRdb ran MiXCR on the 5' RACE reads. The sample lists 550,000 to 600,000 distinct CDR3 sequences, about 25% occurring once. Sample: blood. The origin of the receptors is a woman in her 70s in good health. CDR3s include the opening cysteine and the closing phenylalanine or tryptophan. D genes are given only for firm matches. Only some rows state a clone size, as once, few, many or a class for expanded clones.

many TRBJ1-2 TRBV5-1 . TGCGCCAGCAGCTTGGACAGCCCTAACTATGGCTACACCTTC CASSLDSPNYGYTF
. TRBJ1-2 TRBV5-1 . TGCGCCAGCGGCTTGGGCGGGGAGATCGGCTACACCTTC CASGLGGEIGYTF
few TRBJ2-4 TRBV6-2/TRBV6-3 TRBD2 TGTGCCAGCGTTAGCGGGGGGGCCGGGAACATTCAGTACTTC CASVSGGAGNIQYF
. TRBJ2-3 TRBV12-3/TRBV12-4 . TGTGCCAGCAGTTCTAGAGGTGGGGCAGATACGCAGTATTTT CASSSRGGADTQYF
few TRBJ2-5 TRBV5-1 TRBD2 TGCGCCAGCAGCCCCAGCGGGGGCTCTTTTGAGACCCAGTACTTC CASSPSGGSFETQYF
. TRBJ2-3 TRBV29-1 . TGCAGCGTGGCCCGGGGTGGGAATACGCAGTATTTT CSVARGGNTQYF
. TRBJ1-4 TRBV18 . TGTGCCAGCTCACCAAGGCAGGCGAATGAAAAACTGTTTTTT CASSPRQANEKLFF
. TRBJ1-1 TRBV12-3/TRBV12-4 . TGTGCCAGCAGTCGGGGTAGCAGGAACACTGAAGCTTTCTTT CASSRGSRNTEAFF
. TRBJ2-1 TRBV20-1 TRBD2 TGCAGTGCAGCGGGGGGGCGGTACAATGAGCAGTTCTTC CSAAGGRYNEQFF
. TRBJ1-4 TRBV5-6 . TGTGCCAGCAGCTTGTTTTTTGCCGGGGAACTGTTTTTT CASSLFFAGELFF
few TRBJ1-1 TRBV6-6 . TGTGCCAGCAATCCGGACGGCAAGCGAGCTTTCTTT CASNPDGKRAFF
. TRBJ1-2 TRBV20-1 . TGCAGTGCTAGACCCTTGGAAGGCTACACCTTC CSARPLEGYTF
. TRBJ1-3 TRBV20-1 . TGCAGCGTTGGTGGGGGGACCTCTGGAAACACCATATATTTT CSVGGGTSGNTIYF
. TRBJ1-1 TRBV20-1 . TGCAGTGCTAGGCTTACGGCAGGATACACTGAAGCTTTCTTT CSARLTAGYTEAFF
. TRBJ2-1 TRBV5-1 TRBD2 TGCGCCAGCAGTCGGGAAGGTAGCGGGGGGGCCGATGAGCAGTTCTTC CASSREGSGGADEQFF
. TRBJ1-1 TRBV4-2 . TGTGCCAGCAGCCAAGAAATCAGAAAAGGGTACACTGAAGCTTTCTTT CASSQEIRKGYTEAFF
. TRBJ1-5 TRBV20-1 . TGCAGTGCTGCTCCCGGGACTTTAAATCAGCCCCAGCATTTT CSAAPGTLNQPQHF
few TRBJ1-6 TRBV4-1 . TGCGCCAGCAGCCAACCACCGACTTCACCCCTCCACTTT CASSQPPTSPLHF
. TRBJ2-2 TRBV7-2 . TGTGCCAGCAGCCCCCAGGGTTTAGGCGGCGCCGGGGAGCTGTTTTTT CASSPQGLGGAGELFF
. TRBJ2-5 TRBV10-3 . TGTGCCATCTCCGGGGGGCGCCTGGATGAGACCCAGTACTTC CAISGGRLDETQYF
many TRBJ2-5 TRBV7-2 TRBD1 TGTGCCAGCAGCTTAGTTTCAGGGGGCTGGGAGACCCAGTACTTC CASSLVSGGWETQYF
. TRBJ2-1 TRBV11-2 TRBD2 TGTGCCAGCAGCCCTGGGACTAGTGGATTCTTC CASSPGTSGFF
. TRBJ2-5 TRBV7-6 TRBD1 TGTGCCAGCAGCTTAGGCTTACAGGGGAGCGAGACCCAGCACTTC CASSLGLQGSETQHF
. TRBJ2-7 TRBV29-1 TRBD1 TGCAGCGTTGAAGAGGCCGGGACAGGGTCCTACGAGCAGTACTTC CSVEEAGTGSYEQYF
few TRBJ2-3 TRBV4-3 . TGCGCCAGCAGCCAAGATCTCCCTAGGGATACGCAGTATTTT CASSQDLPRDTQYF
few TRBJ1-6 TRBV4-1 . TGCGCCAGCAGCCGCCAGGACGGCCAGAATTCACCCCTCCACTTT CASSRQDGQNSPLHF
. TRBJ2-5 TRBV29-1 TRBD2 TGCAGCGTCCGGGGACTAGCGGGGGCCCAGTACTTC CSVRGLAGAQYF
. TRBJ2-1 TRBV25-1 TRBD2 TGTGCCAGCATTAGAGCGGGGGTTGATAATGAGCAGTTCTTC CASIRAGVDNEQFF
. TRBJ2-5 TRBV7-2 . TGTGCCAGCTGTAGGTCTTCAAGAGAGACCCAGTACTTC CASCRSSRETQYF
few TRBJ1-1 TRBV12-3/TRBV12-4 . TGTGCCAGCACCCCAGGGATGAACACTGAAGCTTTCTTT CASTPGMNTEAFF
. TRBJ2-2 TRBV9 TRBD2 TGTGCCAGCGGGCCCGGGGGGGCCCTGGCCGGGGAGCTGTTTTTT CASGPGGALAGELFF
few TRBJ2-6 TRBV28 . TGTGCCAGCAGATACCAGGCAGTTGGGGCCAACGTCCTGACTTTC CASRYQAVGANVLTF
few TRBJ2-3 TRBV7-3 . TGTGCCAGCAGCTATCGGGGGACTCACACAGATACGCAGTATTTT CASSYRGTHTDTQYF
few TRBJ2-7 TRBV6-6 . TGTGCCAGCGGAGGACTGTCAAGCTCCTACGAGCAGTACTTC CASGGLSSSYEQYF
. TRBJ1-4 TRBV27 TRBD1 TGTGCCAGCAGTCTGACAGGGGTTATGACTAATGAAAAACTGTTTTTT CASSLTGVMTNEKLFF
once TRBJ2-3 TRBV25-1 TRBD1 TGTGCCAGCAGTGAACCCCCGGGACAGGGGACGGGAGATATGCAGTATTTT CASSEPPGQGTGDMQYF
few TRBJ1-4 TRBV20-1 TRBD1 TGCAGTGCTAGGGACAGGGTTAATGAAAAACTGTTTTTT CSARDRVNEKLFF
many TRBJ1-1 TRBV7-8 . TGTGCCAGCAGCTTAGGGGGTAGGGATGAAGCTTTCTTT CASSLGGRDEAFF
. TRBJ2-5 TRBV7-3 . TGTGCCAGCAGCTTAAGGGGAGCGGGCCAAGAGACCCAGTACTTC CASSLRGAGQETQYF
. TRBJ2-3 TRBV7-3 . TGTGCCGGCAGCCCACGCGGGGCAGATACGCAGTATTTT CAGSPRGADTQYF
. TRBJ2-5 TRBV5-1 . TGCGCCAGCAGCATATCGGGGAATCTAGGGGAGACCCAGTACTTC CASSISGNLGETQYF
. TRBJ2-1 TRBV24-1 TRBD2 TGTGCCACCAGTGATTTGACGGCTAGCGGGAGGAACGAGCAGTTCTTC CATSDLTASGRNEQFF
few TRBJ1-5 TRBV7-2 TRBD1 TGTGCCAGCAGCTTAGGAGCCAGGGGGCCGGAGCCCCAGCATTTT CASSLGARGPEPQHF
few TRBJ1-5 TRBV6-2/TRBV6-3 . TGTGCCAGCACCTCCGGACAGCACAATCAGCCCCAGCATTTT CASTSGQHNQPQHF
. TRBJ2-6 TRBV7-9 . TGTGCCAGCAGCTCGCCGGGACAAGAGTACCACTCTGGGGCCAACGTCCTGACTTTC CASSSPGQEYHSGANVLTF
few TRBJ1-6 TRBV20-1 TRBD1 TGCAGTGCGCCTACACAGGGGGCCGACAATTCACCCCTCCACTTT CSAPTQGADNSPLHF
. TRBJ1-2 TRBV6-2/TRBV6-3 . TGTGCCAGCGAAAAAAGGAGGGGACTTAACTATGGCTACACCTTC CASEKRRGLNYGYTF
. TRBJ2-5 TRBV28 TRBD2 TGTGCCAGCAGGAAGGATGTGCGGGAGCAGTACTTC CASRKDVREQYF
. TRBJ1-1 TRBV18 . TGTGCCAGCTCACAAAAGGGTAACACTGAAGCTTTCTTT CASSQKGNTEAFF
. TRBJ1-2 TRBV24-1 . TGTGCCACCGGTGCCGGAGCTAACTATGGCTACACCTTC CATGAGANYGYTF
. TRBJ2-1 TRBV14 . TGTGCCAGCAGCCAAAGTGGGGGACACTACAATGAGCAGTTCTTC CASSQSGGHYNEQFF
. TRBJ1-4 TRBV5-1 TRBD1 TGCGCCAGCAGCTTGGTTTATACGACAGGGGGTAATGAAAAACTGTTTTTT CASSLVYTTGGNEKLFF
. TRBJ2-3 TRBV9 TRBD2 TGTGCCAGCAGCGTACGTCCGGGGGGGTATAGCACAGATACGCAGTATTTT CASSVRPGGYSTDTQYF
few TRBJ1-6 TRBV12-3/TRBV12-4 . TGTGCCAGCAGTTTAGCACCTAAAGGATATTCACCCCTCCACTTT CASSLAPKGYSPLHF
. TRBJ2-1 TRBV5-1 . TGCGCCAGCAGCTCGGGCCGGGGGGAGCAGTTCTTC CASSSGRGEQFF
. TRBJ2-5 TRBV29-1 . TGCAGCGTTGAGGTCAGCCGTTTTGGAACCCAGTACTTC CSVEVSRFGTQYF